The source of this TCR beta chain is a study of metastatic and nonmetastatic thyroid tumors. MiXCR was used by TCRdb to re-call the PCR reads. The repertoire consists of some 19,000 clones, with 15% to 18% occurring once and the leading ten covering about 40%. Patients had received no treatment of any kind before thyroid surgery. Per germline, CDR1 SGHTA and CDR2 FQGNSA. V shed 4 bases and J 6 bases; nucleotides not matched to a gene: 6. The length of the CDR3 is 14 residues. The sample taken for sequencing was blood. The TCR comes from a female donor with papillary thyroid cancer or a benign thyroid nodule (not recorded which). Some clones in this sample may be carry-over from other donors' samples. The chain couples TRBV7-2 to TRBJ1-2, with 9 bases that match TRBD1. CDR3 in DNA: TGTGCCAGCAGCTCCCAGGACAGGGGCCATGGCTACACCTTC. Translating gives CASSSQDRGHGYTF. Looking up the rest from reference TRBV7-2 and TRBJ1-2 gives the full variable domain: GAGVSQSPSNKVTEKGKDVELRCDPISGHTALYWYRQSLGQGLEFLIYFQGNSAPDKSGLPSDRFSAERTGGSVSTLTIQRTQQEDSAVYLCASSSQDRGHGYTFGSGTRLTVV.